The 22 T cell receptor beta chains below all came from one sample that was sequenced in a study of siplizumab effects on memory and regulatory T cells. TCRdb keeps only in-frame clones here, not all; method: immunoSEQ multiplex PCR. Altogether fewer than 100,000 clones are present, around 93% being singletons, with the ten largest covering less than 20%. Input material: CD8+ T cells sorted from blood. The receptor set was obtained from a human donor in good health.

The chain combines TRBV14 with TRBJ2-5, with a tentative D call TRBD1 (6 bases). Germline-derived CDR1 and CDR2 are SGHDN and FVKESK. There are 15 residues in the CDR3. V was cut by 0 bases and J by 4 bases, with 12 bases left in between. The CDR3 DNA reads as TGTGCCAGCAGCCAAGATCGCACAGGGATAGAGACCCAGTACTTC. Protein sequence: CASSQDRTGIETQYF.

The J gene is TRBJ2-1, the V gene TRBV6-5; TRBD2 matches at 8 bases. The V and J ends lost 1 base and 9 bases, in that order; junction bases with no gene match: 5. The CDR3 runs 14 residues. The germline CDR1 and CDR2 sequences are MNHEY and SVGAGI. The CDR3 DNA reads TGTGCCAGCAGTTACTTGGGCAGCGGGAGTGAGCAGTTCTTC. It specifies CASSYLGSGSEQFF.

The chain links TRBV11-2 to TRBJ1-6; unclear D gene. Trimming stripped 5 bases from V and 3 bases from J, with 2 bases between. The CDR3 contains 12 residues. Germline V gene lookup returns CDR1 SGHAT and CDR2 FQNNGV. For the CDR3, the DNA is TGTGCCAGCAGCAACTATAATTCACCCCTCCACTTT. Encoded protein: CASSNYNSPLHF.

The J gene is TRBJ2-1, the V gene TRBV11-3, with TRBD1 matching 9 bases. This CDR3 is built from 13 residues. Trimming cost V 5 bases and J 9 bases; bases outside gene matches: 5. The germline gives CDR1 SGHNT, CDR2 YENEEA. The CDR3 loop is CASSVRQGGEQFF. CDR3 nucleotide sequence: TGTGCCAGCAGCGTAAGACAGGGGGGTGAGCAGTTCTTC.

The V and J genes are TRBV2 and TRBJ2-1; D is unclear. V dropped 2 bases and J dropped 12 bases, with 5 bases sitting between them. The germline CDR1 and CDR2 sequences are SNHLY and FYNNEI. The CDR3 loop spans 10 amino acids. The CDR3 loop reads CASSEIGQFF. DNA for the CDR3: TGTGCCAGCAGTGAAATAGGGCAGTTCTTC.

The chain is built from TRBV2 and TRBJ2-7; perhaps TRBD1 as D (5 bases). The ends were cut back, 1 base at V and 3 bases at J, with 13 bases in the middle. CDR1 is SNHLY and CDR2 is FYNNEI in the germline V gene. This CDR3 contains 15 residues. CDR3 DNA: TGTGCCAGCAGTGAAGGAAGACAGAGAAACTACGAGCAGTACTTC. Amino acid sequence: CASSEGRQRNYEQYF.

The chain uses TRBV6-5 and TRBJ2-1; D is undetermined. Germline V gives CDR1 MNHEY, CDR2 SVGAGI. CDR3 length: 16 amino acids. V lost 0 bases, J lost 0 bases, and 9 bases lay in between. CDR3 coding DNA: TGTGCCAGCAGTTACTCTCGCGGCCGCTCCTACAATGAGCAGTTCTTC. As protein: CASSYSRGRSYNEQFF.

Here the CDR3 DNA reads TGTGCCAGCAGCTCGACGGTGGGGGATCCACCCTATGGCTACACCTTC. Translation gives CASSSTVGDPPYGYTF. The chain joins TRBV2 to TRBJ1-2; D perhaps matches TRBD1 (5 bases). V lost 6 bases, J lost 4 bases, and 21 bases lay in between. Germline V gene sequence: CDR1 SNHLY, CDR2 FYNNEI. This CDR3 has 16 residues.

The table lists this clone with a count of one. This sequence joins TRBV6-1 and TRBJ2-3, with D perhaps TRBD2 (6 bases). The germline gives CDR1 MNHNS, CDR2 SASEGT. CDR3 length: 14 amino acids. With 7 bases removed from V and 1 base from J, the gap between germline ends came to 12 bases. The CDR3 nucleotides are TGTGCCAGCACCCCGGGACTCCGCACAGATACGCAGTATTTT. The encoded protein is CASTPGLRTDTQYF.

V gene TRBV14 combines with J gene TRBJ2-1, with TRBD2 identical over 12 bases. V lost 4 bases, J lost 5 bases, and 6 bases stayed unmatched. Per germline, CDR1 SGHDN and CDR2 FVKESK. CDR3 length: 16 amino acids. The CDR3 bases are TGTGCCAGCAGCCTTTGGACTAGCGGGATCAACAATGAGCAGTTCTTC. This gives the protein CASSLWTSGINNEQFF.

The chain couples TRBV7-3 to TRBJ2-1, with TRBD2 as a possible D gene (6 bases). Germline V CDR1 and CDR2: SGHTA, FQGTGA. Trimming removed 2 bases from V and 3 bases from J, with 14 bases in between. The CDR3 spans 16 residues. The CDR3 is CASSLYIGGIYNEQFF. CDR3 DNA: TGTGCCAGCAGCTTATACATAGGCGGGATCTACAATGAGCAGTTCTTC.

This chain uses TRBV15 with TRBJ2-7; 15 nucleotides agree with TRBD2. CDR1 and CDR2 from the germline V gene are LNHNV and YYDKDF (reference sequence). The junction had 17 bases not matched to a gene; V was cut back by 0 bases and J by 5 bases. The CDR3 covers 21 residues. The CDR3 sequence: CATSRDMAKSGTSGRIHEQYF. The CDR3 region has the DNA TGTGCCACCAGCAGAGATATGGCCAAATCCGGGACTAGCGGGAGGATCCACGAGCAGTACTTC.

This rearrangement joins TRBV6-5 to TRBJ2-7; 8 bases are a match to TRBD1. The germline V gene encodes CDR1 MNHEY and CDR2 SVGAGI. V trimming: 6 bases; J trimming: 4 bases; junction bases outside the gene matches: 11. The CDR3 has 15 residues. The DNA for the CDR3 is TGTGCCAGCAGGGTATATCAGGGGGCGGCTTACGAGCAGTACTTC. Residues: CASRVYQGAAYEQYF.

This clone was recorded once. This rearrangement joins TRBV11-1 to TRBJ1-5; a weak D match, TRBD1 (6 bases). Germline V CDR1 and CDR2: SGHAT, FQDESV (reference sequence). V shed 5 bases and J shed 13 bases, with 12 bases lying between them. The CDR3 is 11 amino acids. Written as DNA, the CDR3 is TGTGCCAGCAGCATCGGACAGATTCAGCATTTT. This gives the protein CASSIGQIQHF.

The rearrangement uses TRBV10-3 and TRBJ2-1, with D tentatively TRBD2 (7 bases). V lost 0 bases and J lost 4, with 13 bases in between. In germline, CDR1 is ENHRY, CDR2 SYGVKD. The CDR3 is 16 residues long. The CDR3 spells CAISESWEGGYNEQFF. The DNA for the CDR3 is TGTGCCATCAGTGAGTCTTGGGAGGGGGGATACAATGAGCAGTTCTTC.

The chain links TRBV4-2 to TRBJ2-3; 12 bases agree with TRBD2. CDR3 length: 17 amino acids. The junction had 2 bases not matched to a gene; V was cut back by 1 base and J by 0 bases. CDR1 and CDR2 from the germline V gene are LGHNA and YNFKEQ. CDR3 sequence reads: CASSQGGLAGSTDTQYF. Here the CDR3 DNA reads TGTGCCAGCAGCCAAGGGGGACTAGCGGGTAGCACAGATACGCAGTATTTT.

This chain joins TRBV2 and TRBJ1-5, with D possibly matching TRBD1 (6 bases). Germline CDR1 and CDR2: SNHLY and FYNNEI. Trimming took 3 bases from V and 7 from J, leaving 13 bases between them. This CDR3 contains 14 residues. CDR3 loop: CASSERGGWQPQHF. DNA of the CDR3: TGTGCCAGCAGTGAGAGGGGGGGCTGGCAGCCCCAGCATTTT.

The chain carries TRBV6-5 and TRBJ1-1, with D possibly matching TRBD1 (5 bases). The CDR3 has 14 amino acids. Trimming shortened V by 0 bases and J by 5 bases, and 10 bases separated the two germline ends. Germline V gives CDR1 MNHEY, CDR2 SVGAGI. CDR3 nucleotides: TGTGCCAGCAGTTACTCTACACGGGGGACTGAAGCTTTCTTT. It encodes CASSYSTRGTEAFF.

The rearrangement links TRBV5-1 to TRBJ1-2; perhaps TRBD1 as D (6 bases). Looked up from germline, CDR1 is SGHRS and CDR2 is YFSETQ. V dropped 0 bases and J dropped 6 bases, with 15 bases sitting between them. The CDR3 extends over 15 amino acids. The DNA of the CDR3 is TGCGCCAGCAGCTTGGGGATTAACAGGGCGGATGGCTACACCTTC. It encodes CASSLGINRADGYTF.

The chain employs TRBV7-9 and TRBJ2-7; TRBD2 aligns across 11 bases. Germline CDR1 reads SEHNR; CDR2 reads FQNEAQ (reference sequence). This CDR3 spans 16 amino acids. Trimming at V came to 4 bases and at J to 1 base, leaving 6 bases not matched to a gene. CDR3 nucleotide sequence: TGTGCCAGCAGCTCGTCACTAGCGGGAGAATCCTACGAGCAGTACTTC. It encodes CASSSSLAGESYEQYF.

This chain uses TRBV6-1 with TRBJ2-7; a weak D match, TRBD1 (6 bases). The CDR3 loop spans 11 amino acids. Between the trimmed V and J ends, which lost 8 bases and 3 bases, there was a span of 8 bases. Germline CDR1 MNHNS, CDR2 SASEGT. This chain's CDR3 is CASQQGYEQYF. DNA for the CDR3: TGTGCCAGCCAACAGGGCTACGAGCAGTACTTC.

The V gene is TRBV7-9, the J gene TRBJ1-1; TRBD1 matches 7 bases. J lost 1 base, V lost 5 bases, and 7 bases had no gene match. The CDR3 sequence is 15 residues long. Germline loops: CDR1 SEHNR, CDR2 FQNEAQ (reference sequence). CDR3 nucleotides: TGTGCCAGCAGCGACTGGACAGGCTGGAACACTGAAGCTTTCTTT. Its translation is CASSDWTGWNTEAFF. Complete variable domain (other parts from reference TRBV7-9 and TRBJ1-1): DTGVSQNPRHKITKRGQNVTFRCDPISEHNRLYWYRQTLGQGPEFLTYFQNEAQLEKSRLLSDRFSAERPKGSFSTLEIQRTEQGDSAMYLCASSDWTGWNTEAFFGQGTRLTVV.